The present TCR beta chain was sequenced within a study of response to subunit inactivated influenza vaccine (dated by TCRdb to 2016 to 2019). Regarding the complete study: Deep quantitative profiling of the T cell receptor repertoire was used in the study to follow responses to a trivalent subunit inactivated influenza vaccine. Paper-wide results and their limitations: The authors suggested that each seasonal influenza vaccination may recruit only a limited number of new T cells.

This clonotype turned up a few times. The target of this receptor is not known. No base quality information exists; no much larger clone differs at one position. According to the germline V gene, CDR1 reads SQVTM and CDR2 reads ANQGSEA. Including the terminal cysteine and phenylalanine, the CDR3 comprises 13 residues. Kept here is only the CDR3 DNA, which spans 39 bases and is read in frame from base 1. V gives up 6 bases and J gives up 0 bases, and the segment between their germline ends measures 9 bases. The library relied on RT-PCR. Sequencing instrument: Illumina HiSeq 2500. TCRdb handled the public reads itself, with Q25 trimming in fastp and clone calling in MiXCR, and kept productive beta chains. When rows share a CDR3 protein, they turn into one entry using the most common DNA and genes. The sample contains approximately 730,000 distinct CDR3 sequences, 14% of them found a single time. Together, the top ten hold 5.5% to 7% of the sample.

The receptor's source is a man aged 50-60 years who received an inactivated influenza vaccine. Donor details come from another sample of the same person, matched by shared clones. Recombination connected TRBV29-1 to TRBJ1-3; the D gene cannot be named for sure. This specimen consisted of PBMCs from blood, obtained 14 to 15 days before vaccination. Here the CDR3 is given as CSVVQSSGNTIYF. The DNA sequence is as follows: TGCAGCGTGGTTCAGAGCTCTGGAAACACCATATATTTT.